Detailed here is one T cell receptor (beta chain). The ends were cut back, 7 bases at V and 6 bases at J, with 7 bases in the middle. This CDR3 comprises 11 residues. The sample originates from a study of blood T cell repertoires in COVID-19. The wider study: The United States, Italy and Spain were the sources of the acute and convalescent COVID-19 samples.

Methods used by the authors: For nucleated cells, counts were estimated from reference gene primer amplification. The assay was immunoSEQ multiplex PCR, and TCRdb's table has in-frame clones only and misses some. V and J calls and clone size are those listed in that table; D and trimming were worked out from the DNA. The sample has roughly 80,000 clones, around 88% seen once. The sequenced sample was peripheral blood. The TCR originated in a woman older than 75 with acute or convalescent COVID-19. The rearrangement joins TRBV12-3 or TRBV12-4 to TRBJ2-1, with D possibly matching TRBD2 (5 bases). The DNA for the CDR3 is TGTGCCAGCATGGAGGTCAATGAGCAGTTCTTC. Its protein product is CASMEVNEQFF.